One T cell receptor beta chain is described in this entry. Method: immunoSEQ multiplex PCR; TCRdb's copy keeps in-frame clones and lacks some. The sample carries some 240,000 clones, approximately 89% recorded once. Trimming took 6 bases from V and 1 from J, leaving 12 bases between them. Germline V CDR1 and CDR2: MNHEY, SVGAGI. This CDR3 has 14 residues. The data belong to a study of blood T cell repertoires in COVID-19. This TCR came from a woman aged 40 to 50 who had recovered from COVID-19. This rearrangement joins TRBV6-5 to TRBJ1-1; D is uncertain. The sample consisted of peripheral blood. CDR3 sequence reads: CASSHPAGNTEAFF. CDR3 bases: TGTGCCAGCAGCCACCCGGCAGGGAACACTGAAGCTTTCTTT.